This T cell receptor beta chain was observed in a study of identifying expanded T cells in peripheral blood. V dropped 1 base and J dropped 7 bases, with 19 bases sitting between them. Germline CDR1 is LNHDA and CDR2 is SQIVND (reference sequence). CDR3 length equals 16 residues. Whole-study results and caveats: Across healthy donors, higher total template counts meant significantly greater two-week count variance. Differentially abundant clones: about 1.3 between replicates, 16.4 at about two weeks, more than 18 at four.

During the collection period, no donor immune events like infections were recorded. Assay: immunoSEQ multiplex PCR; the TCRdb copy retains only in-frame clones and omits some. The data hold around 100,000 clones, with 75% to 90% observed a single time. Details on this clone: The antigen is unknown.

The rearrangement uses TRBV19 and TRBJ1-2; no firm D call. Sequencing was done on a sample of blood. The receptor was isolated from a person aged 18 to 75 in good health. As DNA, the CDR3 is TGTGCCAGTAGTATAGGAAGTCACCGGGCCTCCGCTGGCTACACCTTC. This translates into CASSIGSHRASAGYTF.